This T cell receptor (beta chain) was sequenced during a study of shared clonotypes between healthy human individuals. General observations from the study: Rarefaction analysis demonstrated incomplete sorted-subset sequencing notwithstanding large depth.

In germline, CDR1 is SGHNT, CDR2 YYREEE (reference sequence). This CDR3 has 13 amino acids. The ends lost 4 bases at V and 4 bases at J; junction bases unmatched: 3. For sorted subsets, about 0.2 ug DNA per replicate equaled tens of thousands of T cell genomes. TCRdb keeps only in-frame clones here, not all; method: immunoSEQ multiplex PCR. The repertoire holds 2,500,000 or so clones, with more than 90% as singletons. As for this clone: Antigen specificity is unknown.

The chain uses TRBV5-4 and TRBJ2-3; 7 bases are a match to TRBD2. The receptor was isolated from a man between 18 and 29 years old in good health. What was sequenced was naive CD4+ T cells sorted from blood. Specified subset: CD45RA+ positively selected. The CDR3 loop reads CASSMTSSDTQYF. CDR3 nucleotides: TGTGCCAGCAGCATGACTAGCTCAGATACGCAGTATTTT.